This TCR beta chain appears in the sequencing data of a study of T-cell reconstitution after alpha-beta-depleted transplantation in children. The study, taken as a whole, reports: After transplant, at about two months, alpha-beta T cells were reportedly derived from several hundred expanded graft clones.

Unique molecular identifiers tagged the TCRbeta library. TCRdb re-called the PCR reads through MiXCR, storing one row per CDR3 protein. Here the sample spans some 200,000 distinct CDR3 sequences, roughly 8.1% being singletons. The CDR3 length is 13 residues. With 4 bases removed from V and 0 bases from J, the gap between germline ends came to 7 bases. This clonotype was observed at least ten times. Its antigen is not known. This sequence originates from a male patient between 2 and 10 years old who had a stem cell transplant for acute myeloid leukemia, so the T cells may come from the graft donor. The chain is built from TRBV12-3 or TRBV12-4 and TRBJ2-7, with D perhaps matching TRBD1 (6 bases). This material consisted of PBMCs, mostly from graft donor cells, taken 360 days after TCRalphabeta/CD19-depleted stem cell transplant. CDR3 residues: CASSYRVSYEQYF. The CDR3 region has the DNA TGTGCCAGCAGTTACAGGGTCTCCTACGAGCAGTACTTC.